The clone carrying this T cell receptor beta chain was counted at least ten times. Data came from immunoSEQ multiplex PCR; TCRdb stores just in-frame clones and leaves some out. This sample has 120,000 to 150,000 clones, with more than 75% found just once. These data belong to a study of blood T cell repertoires in COVID-19. Overall study context: Acute and convalescent COVID-19 specimens originated in the United States, Italy and Spain. T cells, B-cell-depleted T cells, or PBMCs provided the cDNA or gDNA that served as material.

The CDR3 length is 14 residues. CDR1 and CDR2 from the germline V gene are MNHEY and SVGAGI. Trimming removed 7 bases from V and 1 base from J, with 10 bases in between. V is TRBV6-5 and J is TRBJ2-2; unclear D gene. Material: peripheral blood. This receptor was taken from a man between 60 and 70 years old with acute or convalescent COVID-19. As DNA, the CDR3 is TGTGCCAGCAAGGCGCGGAGGAACACCGGGGAGCTGTTTTTT. As protein: CASKARRNTGELFF.